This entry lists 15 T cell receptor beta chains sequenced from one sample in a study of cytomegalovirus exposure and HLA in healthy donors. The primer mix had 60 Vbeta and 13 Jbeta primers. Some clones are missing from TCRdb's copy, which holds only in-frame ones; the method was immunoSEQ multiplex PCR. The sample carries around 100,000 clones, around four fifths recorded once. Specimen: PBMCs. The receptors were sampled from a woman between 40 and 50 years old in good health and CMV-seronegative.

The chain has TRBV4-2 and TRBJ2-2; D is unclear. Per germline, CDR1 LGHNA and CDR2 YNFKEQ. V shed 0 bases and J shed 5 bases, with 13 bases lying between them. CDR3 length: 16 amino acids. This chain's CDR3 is CASSQEISGDTGELFF. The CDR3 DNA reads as TGTGCCAGCAGCCAAGAAATTTCCGGAGATACCGGGGAGCTGTTTTTT.

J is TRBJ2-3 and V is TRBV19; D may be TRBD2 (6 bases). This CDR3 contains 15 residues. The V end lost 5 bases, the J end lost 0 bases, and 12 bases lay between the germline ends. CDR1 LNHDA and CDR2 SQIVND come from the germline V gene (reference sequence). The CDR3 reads CASSWGLTSTDTQYF. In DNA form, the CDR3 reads TGTGCCAGTAGTTGGGGACTTACTAGCACAGATACGCAGTATTTT.

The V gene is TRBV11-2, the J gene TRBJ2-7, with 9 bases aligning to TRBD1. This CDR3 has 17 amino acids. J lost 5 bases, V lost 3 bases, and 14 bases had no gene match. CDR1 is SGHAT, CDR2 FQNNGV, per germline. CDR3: CASSLGLVRDRAHEQYF. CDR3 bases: TGTGCCAGCAGCTTGGGTCTGGTTCGGGACAGGGCCCACGAGCAGTACTTC. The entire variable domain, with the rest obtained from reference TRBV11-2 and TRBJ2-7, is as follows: EAGVAQSPRYKIIEKRQSVAFWCNPISGHATLYWYQQILGQGPKLLIQFQNNGVVDDSQLPKDRFSAERLKGVDSTLKIQPAKLEDSAVYLCASSLGLVRDRAHEQYFGPGTRLTVT.

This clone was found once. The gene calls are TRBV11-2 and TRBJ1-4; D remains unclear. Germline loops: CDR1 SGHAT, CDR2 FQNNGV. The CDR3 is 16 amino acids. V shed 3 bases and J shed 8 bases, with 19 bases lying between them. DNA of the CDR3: TGTGCCAGCAGCTTCGGTACACACAGTTTCCCAGAAAAACTGTTTTTT. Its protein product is CASSFGTHSFPEKLFF. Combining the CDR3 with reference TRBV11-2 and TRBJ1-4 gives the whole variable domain EAGVAQSPRYKIIEKRQSVAFWCNPISGHATLYWYQQILGQGPKLLIQFQNNGVVDDSQLPKDRFSAERLKGVDSTLKIQPAKLEDSAVYLCASSFGTHSFPEKLFFGSGTQLSVL.

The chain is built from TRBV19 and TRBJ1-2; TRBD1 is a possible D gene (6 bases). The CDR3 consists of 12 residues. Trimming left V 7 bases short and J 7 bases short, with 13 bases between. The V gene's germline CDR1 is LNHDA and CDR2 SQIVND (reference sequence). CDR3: CASKDRTVGYTF. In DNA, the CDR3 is TGTGCCAGTAAAGATCGGACAGTTGGCTACACCTTC.

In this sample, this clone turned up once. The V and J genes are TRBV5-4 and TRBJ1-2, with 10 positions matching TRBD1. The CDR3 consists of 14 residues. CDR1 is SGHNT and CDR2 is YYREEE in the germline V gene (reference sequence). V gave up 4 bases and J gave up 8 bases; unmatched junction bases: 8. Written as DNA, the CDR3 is TGTGCCAGCAGCCCACCCGGGACAGGGGACGGCTACACCTTC. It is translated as CASSPPGTGDGYTF.

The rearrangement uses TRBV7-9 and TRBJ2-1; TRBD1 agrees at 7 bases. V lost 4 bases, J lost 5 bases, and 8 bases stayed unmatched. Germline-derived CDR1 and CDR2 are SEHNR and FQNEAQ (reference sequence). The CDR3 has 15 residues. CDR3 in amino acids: CASSSRDRDNNEQFF. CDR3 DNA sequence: TGTGCCAGCAGCTCCCGAGACAGGGATAACAATGAGCAGTTCTTC. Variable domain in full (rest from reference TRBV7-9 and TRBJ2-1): DTGVSQNPRHKITKRGQNVTFRCDPISEHNRLYWYRQTLGQGPEFLTYFQNEAQLEKSRLLSDRFSAERPKGSFSTLEIQRTEQGDSAMYLCASSSRDRDNNEQFFGPGTRLTVL.

DNA for the CDR3: TGCAGCGTCGCCTTTAGCCGGCAGCCCCAGCATTTT. This gives the protein CSVAFSRQPQHF. J is TRBJ1-5 and V is TRBV29-1; D unresolved. Between the trimmed V and J ends, which lost 6 bases and 7 bases, there was a span of 13 bases. CDR3 length equals 12 residues. Germline V gene sequence: CDR1 SQVTM, CDR2 ANQGSEA.

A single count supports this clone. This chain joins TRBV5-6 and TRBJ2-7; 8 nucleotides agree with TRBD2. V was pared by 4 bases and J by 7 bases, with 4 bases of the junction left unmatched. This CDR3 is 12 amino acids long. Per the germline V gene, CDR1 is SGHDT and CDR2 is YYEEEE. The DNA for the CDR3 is TGTGCCAGCAGCCCGGGGGGGATAGAGCAGTACTTC. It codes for CASSPGGIEQYF.

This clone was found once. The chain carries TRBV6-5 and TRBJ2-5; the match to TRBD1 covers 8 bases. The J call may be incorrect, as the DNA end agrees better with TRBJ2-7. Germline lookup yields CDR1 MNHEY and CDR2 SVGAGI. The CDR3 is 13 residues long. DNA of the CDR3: TGTGCCAGCAGCCTAGGACAGGGCTACGAGCAGTACTTC. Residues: CASSLGQGYEQYF.

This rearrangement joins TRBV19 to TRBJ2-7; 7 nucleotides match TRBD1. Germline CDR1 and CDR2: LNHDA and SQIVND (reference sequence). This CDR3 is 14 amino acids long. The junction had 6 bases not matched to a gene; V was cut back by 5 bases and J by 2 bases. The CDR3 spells CASSEQGEPYEQYF. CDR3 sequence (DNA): TGTGCCAGTAGTGAGCAGGGGGAACCCTACGAGCAGTACTTC.

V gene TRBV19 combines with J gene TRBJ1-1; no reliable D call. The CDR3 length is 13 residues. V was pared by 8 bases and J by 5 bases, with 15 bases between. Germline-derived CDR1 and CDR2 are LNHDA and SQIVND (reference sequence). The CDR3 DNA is TGTGCCAGTCTGTTCCGTGAGGGTACTGAAGCTTTCTTT. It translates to CASLFREGTEAFF. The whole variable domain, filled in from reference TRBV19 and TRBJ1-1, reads DGGITQSPKYLFRKEGQNVTLSCEQNLNHDAMYWYRQDPGQGLRLIYYSQIVNDFQKGDIAEGYSVSREKKESFPLTVTSAQKNPTAFYLCASLFREGTEAFFGQGTRLTVV.

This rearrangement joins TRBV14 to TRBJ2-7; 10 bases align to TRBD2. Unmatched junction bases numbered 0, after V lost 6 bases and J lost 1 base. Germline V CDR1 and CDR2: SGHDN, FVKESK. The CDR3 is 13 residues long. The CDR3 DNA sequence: TGTGCCAGCAGGACTAGCGGGTCCTACGAGCAGTACTTC. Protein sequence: CASRTSGSYEQYF.

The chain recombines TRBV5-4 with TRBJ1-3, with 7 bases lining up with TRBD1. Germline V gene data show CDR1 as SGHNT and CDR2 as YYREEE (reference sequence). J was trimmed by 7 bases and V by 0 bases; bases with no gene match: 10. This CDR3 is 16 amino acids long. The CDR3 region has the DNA TGTGCCAGCAGCTTGGGGGCGCCGGGACAGATGAACACCATATATTTT. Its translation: CASSLGAPGQMNTIYF.

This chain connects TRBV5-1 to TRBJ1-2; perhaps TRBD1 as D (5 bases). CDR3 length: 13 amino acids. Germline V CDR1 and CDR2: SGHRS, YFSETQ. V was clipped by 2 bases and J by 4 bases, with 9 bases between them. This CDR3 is CASSFQGSYGYTF. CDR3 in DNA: TGCGCCAGCAGCTTCCAGGGAAGCTATGGCTACACCTTC.